This is a list of T cell receptor beta chains from one sample in a study of shared clonotypes between healthy human individuals. Produced via immunoSEQ multiplex PCR; TCRdb's table is partial and in-frame only. The sample records over a million clones, approximately 98.5% being singletons. Source material: naive CD4+ T cells sorted from blood. The receptors were sampled from a young man in good health. Both conserved end residues are part of each CDR3. D genes are given only for firm matches. Rows may omit the clone size; those that give it use once, few, many or a size class.

NA	TRBV28	TRBJ1-5	TRBD1	CASRMTGGRQPQHF	TGTGCCAGCAGGATGACAGGGGGCCGTCAGCCCCAGCATTTT
NA	TRBV7-9	TRBJ2-7	TRBD2	CASSLILAGTSFNEQYF	TGTGCCAGCAGCCTGATCCTTGCCGGGACTAGCTTCAACGAGCAGTACTTC
NA	TRBV14	TRBJ2-7	TRBD1	CASSYDRGRYGEQYF	TGTGCCAGCAGCTACGACAGGGGGCGTTACGGCGAGCAGTACTTC
NA	TRBV27	TRBJ2-7	NA	CASSFDQTIYEQYF	TGTGCCAGCAGTTTCGACCAAACGATCTACGAGCAGTACTTC
NA	TRBV19	TRBJ2-2	TRBD1	CASSHSGTGYTGELFF	TGTGCCAGTAGCCATTCCGGGACAGGCTACACCGGGGAGCTGTTTTTT
NA	TRBV6-1	TRBJ2-7	NA	CASSEDLVGGQYF	TGTGCCAGCAGTGAAGACCTTGTCGGCGGGCAGTACTTC
NA	TRBV5-1	TRBJ1-1	NA	CASKAGSRTEAFF	TGCGCCAGTAAGGCGGGTTCTCGCACTGAAGCTTTCTTT
NA	TRBV7-2	TRBJ2-7	TRBD1	CASSLGRTGSVYEQYF	TGTGCCAGCAGCTTAGGCAGGACAGGGTCGGTCTACGAGCAGTACTTC
NA	TRBV5-1	TRBJ1-5	NA	CASSLPGLPYKGNQPQHF	TGCGCCAGCAGCTTGCCAGGGTTACCCTATAAGGGCAATCAGCCCCAGCATTTT
NA	TRBV5-1	TRBJ2-2	TRBD2	CASSLGGSGISVGELFF	TGCGCCAGCAGCTTGGGAGGGAGCGGGATATCGGTCGGGGAGCTGTTTTTT
NA	TRBV1	TRBJ2-2	NA	CTSSQDGPLAGDAGELFF	TGCACCAGCAGCCAAGATGGGCCTTTAGCGGGAGACGCCGGGGAGCTGTTTTTT
NA	TRBV9	TRBJ2-1	NA	CASSVSGQNNEQFF	TGTGCCAGCAGCGTGTCAGGCCAAAACAATGAGCAGTTCTTC
NA	TRBV27	TRBJ2-1	NA	CASSFANLAPEQFF	TGTGCCAGCAGTTTCGCCAACTTAGCCCCAGAGCAGTTCTTC
NA	TRBV6-6	TRBJ1-1	NA	CASTAPPFDKNTEAFF	TGTGCCAGCACCGCACCTCCCTTCGACAAGAACACTGAAGCTTTCTTT
NA	TRBV6-5	TRBJ2-2	NA	CASSYSIPNTGELFF	TGTGCCAGCAGTTATTCTATACCGAACACCGGGGAGCTGTTTTTT
NA	TRBV5-1	TRBJ2-3	NA	CASSLKSTDTQYF	TGCGCCAGCAGCTTAAAATCCACAGATACGCAGTATTTT
NA	TRBV27	TRBJ1-2	NA	CASQRDAQSYGYTF	TGTGCCAGCCAGAGGGACGCCCAGAGCTATGGCTACACCTTC
NA	TRBV5-4	TRBJ1-1	TRBD1	CASSWVTGGTEAFF	TGTGCCAGCAGCTGGGTAACAGGGGGCACTGAAGCTTTCTTT
NA	TRBV7-9	TRBJ2-2	TRBD2	CASSTGLAGTGELFF	TGTGCCAGCAGCACGGGACTAGCGGGAACCGGGGAGCTGTTTTTT
NA	TRBV18	TRBJ2-5	TRBD1	CASSPGTGLQETQYF	TGTGCCAGCTCACCAGGGACAGGCCTCCAAGAGACCCAGTACTTC
NA	TRBV19	TRBJ1-2	TRBD1	CASGQASNYGYTF	TGTGCCAGCGGACAGGCTTCTAACTATGGCTACACCTTC
NA	TRBV30	TRBJ2-7	NA	CAWSVLFLYEQYF	TGTGCCTGGAGTGTACTATTTTTGTACGAGCAGTACTTC
NA	TRBV2	TRBJ1-5	NA	CASSDRGYSNQPQHF	TGTGCCAGCAGTGACAGGGGATACAGCAATCAGCCCCAGCATTTT
NA	TRBV5-5	TRBJ1-2	TRBD1	CASSFGGDRGRSYGYTF	TGTGCCAGCAGCTTCGGTGGTGACAGGGGGCGAAGCTATGGCTACACCTTC
NA	TRBV5-1	TRBJ2-2	TRBD2	CASSSLPGLAGGTGELFF	TGCGCCAGCAGCTCTTTACCGGGACTAGCGGGAGGCACCGGGGAGCTGTTTTTT
NA	TRBV9	TRBJ1-2	NA	CASSVLNYGYTF	TGTGCCAGCAGCGTTCTTAACTATGGCTACACCTTC
NA	TRBV28	TRBJ2-7	NA	CASSFPGVALNYEQYF	TGTGCCAGCAGTTTCCCAGGGGTAGCGTTAAACTACGAGCAGTACTTC
once	TRBV5-1	TRBJ2-7	NA	CASSLDNYEQYF	TGCGCCAGCAGCTTGGACAATTACGAGCAGTACTTC
NA	TRBV28	TRBJ2-7	NA	CASSLGRTYEQYF	TGTGCCAGCAGTTTAGGACGGACCTACGAGCAGTACTTC
NA	TRBV6-6	TRBJ2-2	NA	CASNGATGELFF	TGTGCCAGCAACGGTGCCACCGGGGAGCTGTTTTTT
NA	TRBV18	TRBJ2-5	NA	CASSPLGSGETQYF	TGTGCCAGCTCACCATTAGGCAGTGGGGAGACCCAGTACTTC
NA	TRBV7-2	TRBJ2-5	NA	CASSLVGRGAQYF	TGTGCCAGCAGCTTAGTTGGGAGGGGGGCCCAGTACTTC
NA	TRBV19	TRBJ2-5	TRBD2	CASSHPGLAGETQYF	TGTGCCAGTAGTCATCCGGGACTAGCGGGAGAGACCCAGTACTTC
NA	TRBV7-3	TRBJ2-1	TRBD2	CASSATGTSGSRLDEQFF	TGTGCCAGCAGCGCCACCGGGACTAGCGGGAGTAGACTGGATGAGCAGTTCTTC
NA	TRBV5-1	TRBJ2-1	TRBD2	CASSLKQRGYNEQFF	TGCGCCAGCAGCTTGAAGCAGCGGGGATACAATGAGCAGTTCTTC
NA	TRBV5-4	TRBJ2-2	NA	CASSLTRAGELFF	TGTGCCAGCAGCTTGACCAGGGCCGGGGAGCTGTTTTTT
NA	TRBV7-6	TRBJ2-3	TRBD2	CASSLEAGAPDGDTQYF	TGTGCCAGCAGCTTAGAAGCGGGAGCACCGGACGGAGATACGCAGTATTTT
NA	TRBV11-2	TRBJ1-5	NA	CASSSGTLSNQPQHF	TGTGCCAGCAGCTCCGGGACCCTTAGCAATCAGCCCCAGCATTTT
NA	TRBV5-6	TRBJ1-1	NA	CASSFRARTEAFF	TGTGCCAGCAGCTTCCGGGCCCGCACTGAAGCTTTCTTT
NA	TRBV6-5	TRBJ1-2	TRBD1	CASSTGGDGYTF	TGTGCCAGTTCCACAGGGGGCGATGGCTACACCTTC
NA	TRBV18	TRBJ2-4	NA	CASSPGGPHIQYF	TGTGCCAGCTCACCGGGTGGCCCCCACATTCAGTACTTC
once	TRBV5-4	TRBJ2-7	TRBD1	CASSSPGQGGHEQYF	TGTGCCAGCAGCTCCCCGGGACAGGGAGGACACGAGCAGTACTTC
once	TRBV5-1	TRBJ2-3	NA	CASSYSTDTQYF	TGCGCCAGCAGCTACAGCACAGATACGCAGTATTTT
NA	TRBV19	TRBJ1-2	NA	CASKRAGDYGYTF	TGTGCCAGTAAAAGAGCGGGCGACTATGGCTACACCTTC
NA	TRBV19	TRBJ1-5	NA	CASSIDGHNNQPQHF	TGTGCCAGTAGTATAGATGGACATAACAATCAGCCCCAGCATTTT